This T cell receptor (beta chain) was found in a study of blood T cell repertoires in COVID-19. Background on the study: Some COVID-19 samples were acute and others convalescent; all came from the United States, Italy and Spain. Sources were T cells, B-cell-depleted T cells, or PBMCs; the material itself was cDNA or gDNA.

This CDR3 region has 16 residues. V lost 0 bases to trimming and J lost 8 bases, with 17 bases between them. CDR1 and CDR2 (germline): SGDLS, YYNGEE. Authors' analysis steps: The authors estimated nucleated cell counts from reference gene primer amplification. Assay used: immunoSEQ multiplex PCR; TCRdb lists only in-frame clones, some missing. The V and J calls and clone size were taken over from that table, and D and trimming were inferred from the DNA. Among roughly 290,000 clones listed, about 89% were seen once. The chain is built from TRBV9 and TRBJ1-4; the D is unclear. Sequenced input: peripheral blood. The sequence was collected from a woman aged 60 to 75 with acute or convalescent COVID-19. The CDR3 sequence is CASSVGSSVATEKLFF. As DNA, the CDR3 is TGTGCCAGCAGCGTAGGATCGTCAGTGGCCACGGAAAAACTGTTTTTT.